This TCR beta chain is from a study of cytomegalovirus exposure and HLA in healthy donors. Broader study findings: Immune exposure information comprised only CMV serostatus. A later analysis by the authors found several of the most significant clusters apparently linked to common viral pathogens.

The PCR contained 60 Vbeta and 13 Jbeta primers. Methods used by the authors: Around 10 million of the 80 million or so unique TCR beta chains counted in a later analysis were shared. Generated by immunoSEQ multiplex PCR, the TCRdb table keeps only in-frame clones and is missing some. That table gives V, J and clone size, and the DNA gave D and trimming. The table lists around 190,000 clones, under 85% of them singletons. V dropped 4 bases and J dropped 1; count of bases not matched to a gene: 5. This CDR3 is built from 15 residues. The V gene's germline CDR1 is SEHNR and CDR2 FQNEAQ (reference sequence). With respect to this clone: Its specificity is unknown.

V and J are TRBV7-9 and TRBJ1-1; 8 bases are shared with TRBD1. Input material: PBMCs. This clonotype originated in a woman under 30 in good health and CMV-seronegative. This CDR3 reads CASSYRTGTNTEAFF. CDR3 sequence (DNA): TGTGCCAGCAGCTACCGGACAGGGACGAACACTGAAGCTTTCTTT. The full variable domain, completed using reference TRBV7-9 and TRBJ1-1, is DTGVSQNPRHKITKRGQNVTFRCDPISEHNRLYWYRQTLGQGPEFLTYFQNEAQLEKSRLLSDRFSAERPKGSFSTLEIQRTEQGDSAMYLCASSYRTGTNTEAFFGQGTRLTVV.